The source of this T cell receptor (beta chain) is a study of early T cells in non-severe SARS-CoV-2 infection. Study at large: Unsorted whole-blood RNA was sequenced in bulk, leaving chains unpaired.

Notes on the study in general: VDJdb matches were skewed toward anti-spike CD8 T cell responses.

Unique molecular identifiers tagged individual cDNA molecules. TCRdb independently ran MiXCR on the 5' RACE reads; one entry per CDR3 protein. This sample yields about 64,000 distinct CDR3 sequences, of which 4.9% are seen a single time; just under 5% belongs to the top ten. A few counts support this clonotype. Its antigen is as yet unknown. Sequencing input: whole blood. The receptor's source is an adult who was a healthcare worker with PCR-confirmed SARS-CoV-2 infection or an uninfected control (not recorded which).

CDR3 DNA: TGTGCCAGCAGTGAAGGCTGGGACTCGGGAAACACCATATATTTT. Protein sequence: CASSEGWDSGNTIYF. The V gene is TRBV6-1, the J gene TRBJ1-3; possibly TRBD1 for D (5 bases). The germline V and J ends were trimmed by 1 base and 4 bases, with 11 bases remaining between them. In germline, CDR1 is MNHNS, CDR2 SASEGT. The CDR3 loop spans 15 amino acids.